This T cell receptor (beta chain) was sequenced in a study of shared clonotypes between healthy human individuals. The study's findings and limits: Tissue TCR repertoires likely differ from these blood-only repertoires.

Germline loops: CDR1 SQVTM, CDR2 ANQGSEA. Trimming shortened V by 4 bases and J by 0 bases, and 7 bases separated the two germline ends. The CDR3 covers 12 residues. A word on this clone: Its cognate antigen is unknown. Other DNA sequences in this sample translate to the same CDR3.

TCRdb's table, derived via immunoSEQ multiplex PCR, lists solely in-frame clones and lacks some. The sample shows about 2.4 million clones, roughly 93% of them seen only once. Everyone who donated was a Caucasian adult who lived in Nashville, Tennessee. The sample consisted of naive CD4+ T cells from PBMCs. The sample's subset: CD45RA+ positively selected. The chain has TRBV29-1 and TRBJ2-7; D is ambiguous. This receptor was taken from a man aged 18 to 30 in good health. Some clones in this sample may be carry-over from other donors' samples. The DNA for the CDR3 is TGCAGCGTTGTGGGTTCCTCCTACGAGCAGTACTTC. Translated, it gives CSVVGSSYEQYF.